These 29 T cell receptor beta chains came from one sample sequenced in a study of T-cell memory formation after mild COVID-19. TCRdb ran MiXCR on the 5' RACE reads and lists one entry per CDR3 protein. This sample has some 320,000 distinct CDR3 sequences, with more than 15% found just once. The material sequenced was PBMCs or a T cell subset sorted from them (not recorded which). These receptors came from a man between 18 and 35 years old who had mild COVID-19 (a few samples of this study predate the infection). Cell type and time point are not known.

This rearrangement joins TRBV6-2 or TRBV6-3 to TRBJ2-7, with a possible D match to TRBD1 (6 bases). This CDR3 is 14 amino acids long. V was clipped by 0 bases and J by 3 bases, with 9 bases between them. Germline V CDR1 and CDR2: MNHEY, SVGEGT. CDR3 amino acids: CASSYSHRDYEQYV. CDR3 coding DNA: TGTGCCAGCAGTTACTCCCACAGGGACTACGAGCAGTACGTC.

The rearrangement joins TRBV29-1 to TRBJ2-5, with D possibly TRBD2 on 6 matching bases. This CDR3 comprises 13 residues. Germline V gene lookup returns CDR1 SQVTM and CDR2 ANQGSEA. Trimming pared 3 bases from V and 1 base from J, leaving 9 bases between. This chain's CDR3 is CSVERGPQETQYF. The CDR3 DNA reads as TGCAGCGTTGAGCGGGGACCCCAAGAGACCCAGTACTTC.

The genes are TRBV29-1 and TRBJ1-1, with D possibly matching TRBD1 (6 bases). V was trimmed by 6 bases and J by 4 bases, leaving 15 bases between them. The CDR3 totals 13 residues. Germline CDR1 SQVTM, CDR2 ANQGSEA. The CDR3 region has the DNA TGCAGCGTACGACAGGTTGTTACCACTGAAGCTTTCTTT. Translating it yields CSVRQVVTTEAFF.

This clonotype was found a few times. The rearrangement uses TRBV25-1 and TRBJ1-3; TRBD1 agrees at 11 bases. CDR1 and CDR2 from the germline V gene are MGHDK and SYGVNS. With V trimmed by 0 bases and J by 9 bases, 7 bases remained unmatched. CDR3 length: 16 residues. The CDR3 coding sequence is TGTGCCAGCAGTGAATATAAGGACAGGGGGCTTCTCACCATATATTTT. Translated: CASSEYKDRGLLTIYF. Filled out from reference TRBV25-1 and TRBJ1-3, the complete variable domain reads EADIYQTPRYLVIGTGKKITLECSQTMGHDKMYWYQQDPGMELHLIHYSYGVNSTEKGDLSSESTVSRIRTEHFPLTLESARPSHTSQYLCASSEYKDRGLLTIYFGEGSWLTVV.

This sequence joins TRBV7-9 and TRBJ2-3, with D possibly matching TRBD2 (6 bases). CDR1 is SEHNR, CDR2 FQNEAQ, per germline (reference sequence). Trimming shortened V by 0 bases and J by 6 bases, and 16 bases separated the two germline ends. The CDR3 has 16 amino acids. CDR3 sequence reads: CASSLARGLPGDTQYF. The CDR3, as DNA: TGTGCCAGCAGCTTAGCGCGGGGTTTACCAGGGGATACGCAGTATTTT. Full variable domain (missing parts from reference TRBV7-9 and TRBJ2-3): DTGVSQNPRHKITKRGQNVTFRCDPISEHNRLYWYRQTLGQGPEFLTYFQNEAQLEKSRLLSDRFSAERPKGSFSTLEIQRTEQGDSAMYLCASSLARGLPGDTQYFGPGTRLTVL.

The chain joins TRBV15 to TRBJ2-2, with D tentatively TRBD1 or TRBD2 (6 bases each). CDR3 length: 14 residues. In germline, CDR1 is LNHNV, CDR2 YYDKDF (reference sequence). Trimming took 4 bases from V and 7 from J, leaving 13 bases between them. The chain's CDR3 is CATSKPGGGGELFF. The DNA of the CDR3 is TGTGCCACCAGCAAACCTGGAGGGGGCGGGGAGCTGTTTTTT.

In regard to this clonotype: The junction departs from the called germline gene at one end, perhaps through a read error. The chain employs TRBV30 and TRBJ1-5, with a possible D match to TRBD1 (5 bases). This CDR3 is 13 amino acids long. The germline gives CDR1 GTSNPN, CDR2 SVGIG (reference sequence). CDR3 protein: CAWSVRGNQPQHF. CDR3 DNA sequence: TGTGCCTGGAGTGTACGGGGCAACCAGCCCCAGCATTTT.

This chain links TRBV15 with TRBJ2-5; no firm D call. CDR3 length equals 11 residues. V was pared by 5 bases and J by 2 bases, with 3 bases between. Germline assignment: CDR1 LNHNV and CDR2 YYDKDF (reference sequence). The CDR3 coding sequence is TGTGCCACCAGCCAACAAGAGACCCAGTACTTC. Amino acid sequence: CATSQQETQYF.

At least ten counts were recorded for this clonotype. The J gene is TRBJ2-5, the V gene TRBV7-2, with D unclear. The CDR3 extends over 13 amino acids. Germline V gene lookup returns CDR1 SGHTA and CDR2 FQGNSA. Between the trimmed V and J ends, which lost 4 bases and 3 bases, there was a span of 9 bases. The CDR3 region is CASSSPVKETQYF. CDR3 sequence (DNA): TGTGCCAGCAGCTCCCCGGTAAAAGAGACCCAGTACTTC.

This clonotype was counted between two and nine times. J is TRBJ1-1 and V is TRBV20-1; D is unresolved. Germline V gene data show CDR1 as DFQATT and CDR2 as SNEGSKA (reference sequence). Trimming shortened V by 0 bases and J by 1 base, and 6 bases separated the two germline ends. This CDR3 region has 13 residues. CDR3 nucleotides: TGCAGTGCTAGAGATCCCCAGAACACTGAAGCTTTCTTT. Its protein product is CSARDPQNTEAFF.

The chain employs TRBV6-5 and TRBJ1-5, with 10 bases lining up with TRBD1. The ends lost 5 bases at V and 6 bases at J; junction bases unmatched: 7. The CDR3 covers 15 residues. Per the germline V gene, CDR1 is MNHEY and CDR2 is SVGAGI. The chain's CDR3 is CASSRRQGAGQPQHF. The CDR3 nucleotides are TGTGCCAGCAGTCGCAGACAGGGGGCCGGTCAGCCCCAGCATTTT.

This clonotype was recorded many times. The rearrangement joins TRBV20-1 to TRBJ2-1; the D is unclear. This CDR3 spans 13 amino acids. The V gene lost 6 bases and the J gene lost 4 bases, with 13 bases spanning the gap. CDR1 and CDR2 (germline): DFQATT, SNEGSKA (reference sequence). The chain's CDR3 is CSARRAPYNEQFF. In DNA, the CDR3 is TGCAGTGCGCGCCGGGCCCCGTACAATGAGCAGTTCTTC.

V gene TRBV4-2 combines with J gene TRBJ2-7; 8 bases are a match to TRBD2. The germline gives CDR1 LGHNA, CDR2 YNFKEQ. This CDR3 contains 15 residues. Germline trimming cut 2 bases from V and 2 bases from J; bases unmatched to any gene: 5. The CDR3 here is CASSQLAGPTYEQYF. DNA for the CDR3: TGTGCCAGCAGCCAACTAGCGGGTCCCACCTACGAGCAGTACTTC.

This clonotype appeared many times. The chain recombines TRBV2 with TRBJ2-1; 9 bases fit TRBD2. Trimming took 8 bases from V and 5 from J; bases not matched to a gene: 13. The CDR3 is made up of 16 amino acids. Per the germline V gene, CDR1 is SNHLY and CDR2 is FYNNEI. DNA of the CDR3: TGTGCCAGCGCGGCCCTCCAGCGGGGGGCCGACAATGAGCAGTTCTTC. Protein sequence: CASAALQRGADNEQFF.

The chain combines TRBV29-1 with TRBJ2-2, with 9 bases identical to TRBD1. Losses at the gene ends were 7 bases for V and 6 bases for J; bases not matched to a gene: 6. The CDR3 covers 13 residues. The germline CDR1 and CDR2 sequences are SQVTM and ANQGSEA. The CDR3, as DNA: TGCAGCGGGGGGACAGGGTCGGCCGGGGAGCTGTTTTTT. Its protein product is CSGGTGSAGELFF.

This clonotype was observed a few times. The rearrangement uses TRBV6-2 or TRBV6-3 and TRBJ2-7; D is unresolved. Germline CDR1 is MNHEY and CDR2 is SVGEGT. CDR3 length: 12 residues. V was cut by 2 bases and J by 3 bases, with 5 bases left in between. CDR3 loop: CASSYRRYEQYF. CDR3 nucleotides: TGTGCCAGCAGTTACAGGCGCTACGAGCAGTACTTC.

V gene TRBV28 combines with J gene TRBJ1-6, with a tentative D call TRBD1 (5 bases). CDR3 length: 17 residues. With 5 bases removed from V and 11 bases from J, the gap between germline ends came to 25 bases. Germline V gene lookup returns CDR1 MDHEN and CDR2 SYDVKM. The CDR3 spells CASSLARRQTKGTPLHF. In nucleotides, the CDR3 is TGTGCCAGCAGTCTCGCGAGGAGACAGACTAAAGGGACACCCCTCCACTTT.

The chain has TRBV20-1 and TRBJ2-3; D ambiguous. V was cut by 2 bases and J by 1 base, with 10 bases left in between. The CDR3 contains 14 residues. Germline V gene sequence: CDR1 DFQATT, CDR2 SNEGSKA (reference sequence). For the CDR3, the DNA is TGCAGTGCTAGACATGGGCTGGGCACAGATACGCAGTATTTT. This translates into CSARHGLGTDTQYF.

This clonotype was observed a handful of times. The chain has TRBV6-5 and TRBJ1-6; D not certain. This CDR3 comprises 14 residues. Germline-derived CDR1 and CDR2 are MNHEY and SVGAGI. Trimming took 2 bases from V and 10 from J, leaving 12 bases between them. CDR3 residues: CASSYQPGRSPLHF. The CDR3 DNA sequence: TGTGCCAGCAGTTACCAGCCGGGGAGGTCACCCCTCCACTTT.

This clonotype was observed at least ten times. This sequence joins TRBV29-1 and TRBJ2-5; D gene ambiguous. The CDR3 extends over 12 amino acids. With 4 bases removed from V and 1 base from J, the gap between germline ends came to 7 bases. Germline CDR1 and CDR2: SQVTM and ANQGSEA. CDR3 in amino acids: CSVVPGQETQYF. The CDR3 DNA reads as TGCAGCGTTGTGCCAGGCCAAGAGACCCAGTACTTC. Variable domain in full (rest from reference TRBV29-1 and TRBJ2-5): SAVISQKPSRDICQRGTSLTIQCQVDSQVTMMFWYRQQPGQSLTLIATANQGSEATYESGFVIDKFPISRPNLTFSTLTVSNMSPEDSSIYLCSVVPGQETQYFGPGTRLLVL.

In this sample, this clonotype turned up a few times. The chain links TRBV6-2 or TRBV6-3 to TRBJ1-5, with unresolved D. V dropped 2 bases and J dropped 4 bases, with 6 bases sitting between them. Germline assignment: CDR1 MNHEY and CDR2 SVGEGT. The CDR3 is made up of 13 amino acids. As DNA, the CDR3 is TGTGCCAGCAGTTACGTAGGGAATCAGCCCCAGCATTTT. Translation: CASSYVGNQPQHF.

This clonotype was seen more than once but under ten times. The V gene is TRBV20-1, the J gene TRBJ2-1; the match to TRBD2 covers 13 bases. The CDR3 runs 14 residues. The germline CDR1 and CDR2 sequences are DFQATT and SNEGSKA (reference sequence). J gave up 8 bases and V 6 bases, and 7 bases lay outside the gene matches. The CDR3 region is CSAWTSGGIYEQFF. In DNA form, the CDR3 reads TGCAGTGCCTGGACTAGCGGGGGCATATATGAGCAGTTCTTC.

This rearrangement joins TRBV2 to TRBJ1-6, with TRBD1 matching 8 bases. The length of the CDR3 is 15 residues. The J segment lost 7 bases and the V segment lost 6 bases, leaving 8 bases of the junction unmatched. The V gene's germline CDR1 is SNHLY and CDR2 FYNNEI. The CDR3 nucleotides are TGTGCCAGCAGCCTCCAACAGGGGGGAAATTCACCCCTCCACTTT. Its protein product is CASSLQQGGNSPLHF.

This clonotype appeared many times. This chain joins TRBV5-1 and TRBJ2-2, with a possible D match to TRBD1 (6 bases). The CDR3 has 15 residues. V was trimmed by 4 bases and J by 7 bases, leaving 17 bases between them. The germline gives CDR1 SGHRS, CDR2 YFSETQ. The CDR3 DNA reads TGCGCCAGCAGCCTGATGCCACAGGGTAACGGGGAGCTGTTTTTT. Its translation is CASSLMPQGNGELFF.

This rearrangement joins TRBV12-3 or TRBV12-4 to TRBJ2-3; TRBD2 agrees at 11 bases. This CDR3 region has 15 residues. V lost 6 bases and J lost 0; bases outside the gene matches: 2. CDR3 nucleotides: TGTGCCAGCAGATGGACTAGCGGGAGCACAGATACGCAGTATTTT. Translating gives CASRWTSGSTDTQYF.

The chain employs TRBV7-2 and TRBJ1-1; D is unclear. The CDR3 extends over 13 amino acids. Germline-derived CDR1 and CDR2 are SGHTA and FQGNSA. The germline V and J ends were trimmed by 5 bases and 6 bases, with 13 bases remaining between them. The CDR3 reads CASSEMFGAEAFF. DNA of the CDR3: TGTGCCAGCAGCGAAATGTTCGGGGCTGAAGCTTTCTTT.

This clonotype was counted many times. V usage is TRBV7-8 and J usage is TRBJ2-1; the D gene is possibly TRBD1 (5 bases). Germline V CDR1 and CDR2: SGHVS, FQNEAQ. The ends were cut back, 7 bases at V and 0 bases at J, with 16 bases in the middle. This CDR3 region has 16 residues. The chain's CDR3 is CASTPAGISSYNEQFF. CDR3 DNA: TGTGCCAGCACCCCCGCAGGGATAAGCTCCTACAATGAGCAGTTCTTC. Full variable domain (remainder filled in from reference TRBV7-8 and TRBJ2-1): GAGVSQSPRYKVAKRGQDVALRCDPISGHVSLFWYQQALGQGPEFLTYFQNEAQLDKSGLPSDRFFAERPEGSVSTLKIQRTQQEDSAVYLCASTPAGISSYNEQFFGPGTRLTVL.

The chain links TRBV4-3 to TRBJ2-2, with unresolved D. The CDR3 contains 15 residues. The V end was cut by 0 bases, the J end by 1 base, with 6 bases between. Germline CDR1 reads LGHNA; CDR2 reads YSLEER. The CDR3 DNA reads TGCGCCAGCAGCCAAGAGTCTCTGAACACCGGGGAGCTGTTTTTT. This sequence encodes CASSQESLNTGELFF.

The chain has TRBV7-2 and TRBJ2-5, with 9 bases lining up with TRBD2. The germline gives CDR1 SGHTA, CDR2 FQGNSA. V trimming: 5 bases; J trimming: 0 bases; junction bases outside the gene matches: 4. The CDR3 runs 15 residues. The CDR3 protein is CASSPQRGDQETQYF. The DNA of the CDR3 is TGTGCCAGCAGCCCCCAGCGGGGGGACCAAGAGACCCAGTACTTC.